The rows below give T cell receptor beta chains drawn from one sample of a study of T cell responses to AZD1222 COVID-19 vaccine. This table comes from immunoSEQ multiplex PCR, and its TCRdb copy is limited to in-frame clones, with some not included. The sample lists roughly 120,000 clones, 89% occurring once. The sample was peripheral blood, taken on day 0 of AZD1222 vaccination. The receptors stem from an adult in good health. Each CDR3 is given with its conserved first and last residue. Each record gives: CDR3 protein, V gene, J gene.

CDR3: CASSQSGGGHNEQFF
V: TRBV4-2
J: TRBJ2-1

CDR3: CASSRGNLEPQHF
V: TRBV19
J: TRBJ1-5

CDR3: CASSFGRADTGELFF
V: TRBV11-3
J: TRBJ2-2

CDR3: CASSLLGAGGYTF
V: TRBV7-2
J: TRBJ1-2

CDR3: CASRGLANTGELFF
V: TRBV6-5
J: TRBJ2-2

CDR3: CASSISGITYEQYF
V: TRBV19
J: TRBJ2-7

CDR3: CSVLGTEKETQYF
V: TRBV29-1
J: TRBJ2-5

CDR3: CAAQPGGADTQYF
V: TRBV19
J: TRBJ2-3

CDR3: CAWRTGGSYGYTF
V: TRBV30
J: TRBJ1-2

CDR3: CASSQELARRGDTQYF
V: TRBV3-1/TRBV3-2
J: TRBJ2-3

CDR3: CASSQGMAPNQPQHF
V: TRBV4-1
J: TRBJ1-5

CDR3: CASSVRQYNQPQHF
V: TRBV4-3
J: TRBJ1-5

CDR3: CASSESGSSYNEQFF
V: TRBV10-1
J: TRBJ2-1

CDR3: CASSQVSDQETQYF
V: TRBV3-1/TRBV3-2
J: TRBJ2-5

CDR3: CASSRRSGTGELFF
V: TRBV3-1/TRBV3-2
J: TRBJ2-2